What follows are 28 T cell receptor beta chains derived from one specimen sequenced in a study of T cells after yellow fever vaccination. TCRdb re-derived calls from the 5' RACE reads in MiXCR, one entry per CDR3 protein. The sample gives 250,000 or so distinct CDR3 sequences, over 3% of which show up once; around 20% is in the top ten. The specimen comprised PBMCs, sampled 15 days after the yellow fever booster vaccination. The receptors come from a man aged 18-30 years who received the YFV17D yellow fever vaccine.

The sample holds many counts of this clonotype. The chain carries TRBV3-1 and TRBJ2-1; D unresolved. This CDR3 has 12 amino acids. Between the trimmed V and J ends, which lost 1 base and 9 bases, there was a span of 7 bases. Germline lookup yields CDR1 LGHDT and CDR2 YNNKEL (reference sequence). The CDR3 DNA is TGTGCCAGCAGCCAAGCCGCCCGTGAGCAGTTCTTC. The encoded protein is CASSQAAREQFF.

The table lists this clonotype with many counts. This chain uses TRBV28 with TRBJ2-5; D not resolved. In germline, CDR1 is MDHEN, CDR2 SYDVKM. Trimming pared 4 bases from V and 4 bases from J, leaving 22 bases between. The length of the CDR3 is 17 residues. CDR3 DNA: TGTGCCAGCAGTTATATTTCCGTGGTCAACATTCGAGAGACCCAGTACTTC. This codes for CASSYISVVNIRETQYF.

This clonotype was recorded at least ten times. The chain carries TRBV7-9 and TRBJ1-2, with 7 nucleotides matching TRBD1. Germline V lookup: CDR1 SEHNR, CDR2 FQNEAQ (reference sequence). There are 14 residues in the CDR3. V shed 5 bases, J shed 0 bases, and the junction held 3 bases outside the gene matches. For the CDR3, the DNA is TGTGCCAGCAGCCAGGGGACAGCTAACTATGGCTACACCTTC. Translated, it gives CASSQGTANYGYTF.

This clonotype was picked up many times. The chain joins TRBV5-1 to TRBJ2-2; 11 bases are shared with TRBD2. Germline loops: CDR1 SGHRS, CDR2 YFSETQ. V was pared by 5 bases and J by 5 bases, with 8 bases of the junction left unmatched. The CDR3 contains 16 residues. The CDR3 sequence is CASRPLAGGDTGELFF. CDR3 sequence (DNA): TGCGCCAGCAGACCTCTAGCGGGGGGAGATACCGGGGAGCTGTTTTTT.

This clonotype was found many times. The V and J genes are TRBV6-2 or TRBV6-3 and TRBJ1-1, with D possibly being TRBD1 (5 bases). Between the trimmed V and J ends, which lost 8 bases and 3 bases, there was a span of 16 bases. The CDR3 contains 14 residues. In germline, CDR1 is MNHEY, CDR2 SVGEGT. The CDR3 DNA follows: TGTGCCAGCTGGGTCGGGACGGCCTACACTGAAGCTTTCTTT. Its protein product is CASWVGTAYTEAFF.

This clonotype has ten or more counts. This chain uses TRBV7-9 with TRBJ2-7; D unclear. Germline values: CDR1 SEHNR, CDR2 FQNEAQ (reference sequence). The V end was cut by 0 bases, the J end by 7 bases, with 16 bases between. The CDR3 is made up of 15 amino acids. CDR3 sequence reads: CASSLAGSLRWEQYF. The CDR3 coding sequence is TGTGCCAGCAGCTTAGCGGGCTCCCTCCGGTGGGAGCAGTACTTC.

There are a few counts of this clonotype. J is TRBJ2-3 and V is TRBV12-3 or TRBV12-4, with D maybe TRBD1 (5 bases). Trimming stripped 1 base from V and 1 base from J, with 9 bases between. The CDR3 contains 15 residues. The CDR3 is CASSLDVGGTDTQYF. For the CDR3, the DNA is TGTGCCAGCAGTTTAGATGTAGGGGGCACAGATACGCAGTATTTT.

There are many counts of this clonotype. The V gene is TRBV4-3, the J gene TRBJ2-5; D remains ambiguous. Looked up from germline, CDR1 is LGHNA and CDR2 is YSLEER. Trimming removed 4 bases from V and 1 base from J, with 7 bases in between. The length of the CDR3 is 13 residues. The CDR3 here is CASSRSIQETQYF. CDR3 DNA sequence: TGCGCCAGCAGCCGGTCCATCCAAGAGACCCAGTACTTC.

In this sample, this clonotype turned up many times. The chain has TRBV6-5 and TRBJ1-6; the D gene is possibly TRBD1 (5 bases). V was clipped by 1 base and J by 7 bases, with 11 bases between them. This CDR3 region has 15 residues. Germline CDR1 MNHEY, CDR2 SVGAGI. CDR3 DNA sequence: TGTGCCAGCAGTTACTGGGCAGGGAGAAATTCACCCCTCCACTTT. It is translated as CASSYWAGRNSPLHF.

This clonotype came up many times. The CDR3 DNA reads TGTGCCAGCAGCTCACAGGGGAGGGAGCTGTTTTTT. Translation: CASSSQGRELFF. The rearrangement uses TRBV12-3 or TRBV12-4 and TRBJ2-2, with 7 nucleotides matching TRBD1. This CDR3 region has 12 residues. Trimming cost V 6 bases and J 9 bases; bases outside gene matches: 4.

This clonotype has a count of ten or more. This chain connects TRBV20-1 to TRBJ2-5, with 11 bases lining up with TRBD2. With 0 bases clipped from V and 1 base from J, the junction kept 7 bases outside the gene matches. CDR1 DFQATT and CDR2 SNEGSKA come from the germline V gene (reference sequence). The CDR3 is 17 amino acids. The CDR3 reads CSARDYLTSGGQETQYF. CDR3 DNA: TGCAGTGCTAGAGATTATTTAACTAGCGGGGGCCAAGAGACCCAGTACTTC.

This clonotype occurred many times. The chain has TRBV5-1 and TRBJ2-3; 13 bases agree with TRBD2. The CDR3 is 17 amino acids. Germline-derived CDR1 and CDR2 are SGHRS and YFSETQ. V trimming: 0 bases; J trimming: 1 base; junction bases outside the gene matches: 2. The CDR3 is CASSLGGTSGGTDTQYF. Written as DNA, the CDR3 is TGCGCCAGCAGCTTGGGTGGGACTAGCGGGGGCACAGATACGCAGTATTTT.

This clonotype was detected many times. DNA for the CDR3: TGTGCCAGCAGCCCCTCGGGGGATCAGCCCCAGCATTTT. Its translation: CASSPSGDQPQHF. The chain couples TRBV7-6 to TRBJ1-5; D possibly corresponds to TRBD1 (5 bases). Trimming cost V 5 bases and J 5 bases, with 10 bases left between them. Germline V gene sequence: CDR1 SGHVS, CDR2 FNYEAQ. The CDR3 spans 13 residues. Full variable domain (rest looked up from reference TRBV7-6 and TRBJ1-5): GAGVSQSPRYKVTKRGQDVALRCDPISGHVSLYWYRQALGQGPEFLTYFNYEAQQDKSGLPNDRFSAERPEGSISTLTIQRTEQRDSAMYRCASSPSGDQPQHFGDGTRLSIL.

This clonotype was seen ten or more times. CDR3 loop: CASSFLRGRINEQFF. In DNA, the CDR3 is TGTGCCAGCAGTTTTCTGAGGGGGCGTATCAATGAGCAGTTCTTC. The chain employs TRBV12-3 or TRBV12-4 and TRBJ2-1, with TRBD1 matching over 7 bases. This CDR3 is 15 amino acids long. The junction had 8 bases not matched to a gene; V was cut back by 3 bases and J by 6 bases.

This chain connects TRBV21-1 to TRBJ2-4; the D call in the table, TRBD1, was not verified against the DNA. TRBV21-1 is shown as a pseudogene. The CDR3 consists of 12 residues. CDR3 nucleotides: TGTGCCCGCGGGGGGGGGGCAAACATTCAGTACTTC. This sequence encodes CARGGGANIQYF.

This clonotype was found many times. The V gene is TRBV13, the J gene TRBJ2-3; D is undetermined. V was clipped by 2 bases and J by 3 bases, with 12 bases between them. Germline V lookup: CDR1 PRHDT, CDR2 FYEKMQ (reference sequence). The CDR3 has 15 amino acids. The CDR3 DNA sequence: TGTGCCAGCAGCTTATTGGCGGCCTCTACAGATACGCAGTATTTT. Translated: CASSLLAASTDTQYF.

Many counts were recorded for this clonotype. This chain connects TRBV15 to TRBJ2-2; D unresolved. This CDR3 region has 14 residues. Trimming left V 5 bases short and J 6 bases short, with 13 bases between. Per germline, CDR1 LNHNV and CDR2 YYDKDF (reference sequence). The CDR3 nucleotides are TGTGCCACCAGCGGCTCCTCCGGAGCCGGGGAGCTGTTTTTT. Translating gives CATSGSSGAGELFF.

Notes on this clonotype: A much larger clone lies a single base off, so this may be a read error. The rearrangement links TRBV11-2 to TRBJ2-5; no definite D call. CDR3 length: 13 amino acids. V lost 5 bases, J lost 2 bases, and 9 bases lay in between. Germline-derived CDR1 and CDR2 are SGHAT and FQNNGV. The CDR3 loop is CASSISGQETQYF. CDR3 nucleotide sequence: TGTGCCAGCAGCATTTCCGGGCAAGAGACCCAGTACTTC.

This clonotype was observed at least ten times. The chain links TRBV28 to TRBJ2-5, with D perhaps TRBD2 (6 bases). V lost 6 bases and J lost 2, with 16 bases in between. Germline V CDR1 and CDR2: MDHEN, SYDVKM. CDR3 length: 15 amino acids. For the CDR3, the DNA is TGTGCCAGCAGCCCCGCCTCTGGAGGGCAAGAGACCCAGTACTTC. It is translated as CASSPASGGQETQYF.

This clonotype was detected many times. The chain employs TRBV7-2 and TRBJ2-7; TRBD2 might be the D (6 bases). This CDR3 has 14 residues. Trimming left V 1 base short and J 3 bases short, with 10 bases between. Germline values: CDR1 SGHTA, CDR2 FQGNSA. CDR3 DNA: TGTGCCAGCAGCTTAGGGCTAGCGAACTACGAGCAGTACGTC. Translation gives CASSLGLANYEQYV.

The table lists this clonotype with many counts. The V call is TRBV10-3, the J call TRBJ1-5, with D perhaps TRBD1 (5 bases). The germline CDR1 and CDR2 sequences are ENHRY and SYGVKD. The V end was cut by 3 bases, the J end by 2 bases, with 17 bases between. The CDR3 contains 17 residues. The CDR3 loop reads CAISERFKGSGNQPQHF. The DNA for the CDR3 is TGTGCCATCAGTGAAAGGTTTAAGGGGTCGGGCAATCAGCCCCAGCATTTT.

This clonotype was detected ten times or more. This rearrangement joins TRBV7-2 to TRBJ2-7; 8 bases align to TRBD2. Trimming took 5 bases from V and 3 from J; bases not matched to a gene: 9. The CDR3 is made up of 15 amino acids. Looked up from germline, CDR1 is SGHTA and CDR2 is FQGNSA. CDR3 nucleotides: TGTGCCAGCAGCCTAAGCGGGGGAAGGAACTACGAGCAGTACTTC. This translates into CASSLSGGRNYEQYF.

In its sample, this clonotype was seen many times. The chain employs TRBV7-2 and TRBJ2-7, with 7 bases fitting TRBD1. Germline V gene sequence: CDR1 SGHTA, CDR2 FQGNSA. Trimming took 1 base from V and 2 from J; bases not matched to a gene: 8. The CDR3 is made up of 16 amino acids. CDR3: CASSLGQQGLPYEQYF. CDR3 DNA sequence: TGTGCCAGCAGCTTAGGTCAACAGGGGCTGCCCTACGAGCAGTACTTC.

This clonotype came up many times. Here the CDR3 reads CASRPGGTDTQYF. For the CDR3, the DNA is TGTGCCAGCAGACCGGGGGGCACAGATACGCAGTATTTT. J is TRBJ2-3 and V is TRBV11-2, with D possibly matching TRBD2 (6 bases). The V gene lost 6 bases and the J gene lost 1 base, with 8 bases spanning the gap. Germline V lookup: CDR1 SGHAT, CDR2 FQNNGV. CDR3 size: 13 residues.

DNA of the CDR3: TGCAGCGGAGTTGTAGGGACTAGCTCCTACAATGAGCAGTTCTTC. Encoded protein: CSGVVGTSSYNEQFF. This chain joins TRBV29-1 and TRBJ2-1; 8 positions match TRBD2. V lost 7 bases and J lost 0; bases outside the gene matches: 8. The CDR3 extends over 15 amino acids. The V gene's germline CDR1 is SQVTM and CDR2 ANQGSEA.

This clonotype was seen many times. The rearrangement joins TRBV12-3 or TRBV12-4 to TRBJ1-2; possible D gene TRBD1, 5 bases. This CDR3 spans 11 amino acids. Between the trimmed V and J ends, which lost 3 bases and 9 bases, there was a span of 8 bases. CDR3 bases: TGTGCCAGCAGTTTCGGGGGTCGCTACACCTTC. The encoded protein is CASSFGGRYTF.

The CDR3 bases are TGTGCCAGCAGTCCCGTCTCCGGGACAGGCAATGAAAAACTGTTTTTT. Translating it yields CASSPVSGTGNEKLFF. The chain employs TRBV27 and TRBJ1-4; 8 bases are a match to TRBD1. The junction had 10 bases not matched to a gene; V was cut back by 5 bases and J by 5 bases. The CDR3 covers 16 residues. CDR1 is MNHEY, CDR2 SMNVEV, per germline (reference sequence).

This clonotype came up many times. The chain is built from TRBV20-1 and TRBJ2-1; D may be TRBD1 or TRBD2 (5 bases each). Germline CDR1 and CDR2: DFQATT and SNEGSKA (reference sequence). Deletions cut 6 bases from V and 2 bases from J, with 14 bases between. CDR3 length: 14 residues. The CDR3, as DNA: TGCAGTGCAAAATGGGGGTCTACCTACAATGAGCAGTTCTTC. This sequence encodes CSAKWGSTYNEQFF.